These 2 T cell receptor beta chains were all obtained from the same sample, sequenced in a study of T cell changes during pregnancy in multiple sclerosis. Assay: immunoSEQ multiplex PCR; the TCRdb copy retains only in-frame clones and omits some. The sample has about 61,000 clones, 80% to 90% seen once; the top ten hold 0.85% to 0.95%. Sequenced here: peripheral blood, sampled in the first trimester of pregnancy. The receptors stem from a female donor in good health, enrolled as a control in a pregnancy study.

The table lists this clone with a few counts. The rearrangement joins TRBV9 to TRBJ2-2; TRBD2 matches at 11 bases. CDR3 length: 16 residues. The V segment lost 0 bases and the J segment 5 bases; nucleotides outside the gene matches: 3. CDR1 SGDLS and CDR2 YYNGEE come from the germline V gene. The CDR3 reads CASSVDLAGGTGELFF. As DNA, the CDR3 is TGTGCCAGCAGCGTAGACTTAGCGGGGGGGACCGGGGAGCTGTTTTTT. Together with reference TRBV9 and TRBJ2-2, the CDR3 gives the full variable domain: DSGVTQTPKHLITATGQRVTLRCSPRSGDLSVYWYQQSLDQGLQFLIQYYNGEERAKGNILERFSAQQFPDLHSELNLSSLELGDSALYFCASSVDLAGGTGELFFGEGSRLTVL.

The chain has TRBV4-3 and TRBJ2-2; 9 bases fit TRBD2. Looked up from germline, CDR1 is LGHNA and CDR2 is YSLEER. With V trimmed by 0 bases and J by 1 base, 12 bases remained unmatched. The CDR3 is 20 amino acids. CDR3 amino acids: CASSQDSSGGPLRNTGELFF. The CDR3, as DNA: TGCGCCAGCAGCCAAGATTCGAGCGGGGGGCCGCTGAGGAACACCGGGGAGCTGTTTTTT.